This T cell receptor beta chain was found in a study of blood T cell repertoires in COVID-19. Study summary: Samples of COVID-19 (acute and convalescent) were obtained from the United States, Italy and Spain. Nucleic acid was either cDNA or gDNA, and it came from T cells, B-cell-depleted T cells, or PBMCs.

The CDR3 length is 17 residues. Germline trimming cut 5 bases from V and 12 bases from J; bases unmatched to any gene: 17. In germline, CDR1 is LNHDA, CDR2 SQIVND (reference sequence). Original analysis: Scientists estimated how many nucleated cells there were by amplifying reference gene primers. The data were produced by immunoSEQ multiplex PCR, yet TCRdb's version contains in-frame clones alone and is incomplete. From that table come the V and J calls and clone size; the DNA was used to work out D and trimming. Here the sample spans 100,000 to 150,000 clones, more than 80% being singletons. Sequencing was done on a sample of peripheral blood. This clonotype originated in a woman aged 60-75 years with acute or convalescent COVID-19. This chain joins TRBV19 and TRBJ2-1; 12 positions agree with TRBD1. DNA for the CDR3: TGTGCCAGTAGTTCATACTCCGGGACAGGGGGCGAGTGGGGGCAGTTCTTC. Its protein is CASSSYSGTGGEWGQFF.